These 32 T cell receptor beta chains were sequenced from one sample in a study of spatial heterogeneity in lung cancer. TCRdb reprocessed the 5' RACE reads with MiXCR, giving one entry per CDR3 protein. The sample lists under 80,000 distinct CDR3 sequences, roughly 5.9% seen once, with roughly 14% in the top ten. Stated time point: sample taken at primary tumor resection. The sample here was PBMCs, taken at surgery. Receptor source: a female donor with early-stage non-small cell lung cancer.

This clonotype occurred many times. In DNA form, the CDR3 reads TGTGCCAGCAGCGGCGGGACACATGGAAACACCATATATTTT. Amino acids: CASSGGTHGNTIYF. The chain has TRBV6-5 and TRBJ1-3; the D gene is possibly TRBD1 (6 bases). CDR3 length: 14 amino acids. From germline, CDR1 is MNHEY and CDR2 SVGAGI. V dropped 6 bases and J dropped 3 bases, with 12 bases sitting between them.

This clonotype appeared many times. The chain employs TRBV28 and TRBJ2-7; TRBD2 agrees at 7 bases. CDR3 length equals 14 residues. Germline values: CDR1 MDHEN, CDR2 SYDVKM. Unmatched junction bases numbered 7, after V lost 5 bases and J lost 3 bases. CDR3 sequence (DNA): TGTGCCAGCAGTACGCGGGAGCGCCTCTACGAGCAGTACTTC. Its protein product is CASSTRERLYEQYF.

This clonotype was found many times. The V call is TRBV20-1, the J call TRBJ2-1; 7 bases match TRBD2. Unmatched junction bases numbered 7, after V lost 5 bases and J lost 3 bases. The length of the CDR3 is 14 residues. Germline V gene sequence: CDR1 DFQATT, CDR2 SNEGSKA (reference sequence). This CDR3 reads CSALRSGNYNEQFF. The DNA of the CDR3 is TGCAGTGCTCTAAGGAGCGGGAACTACAATGAGCAGTTCTTC.

This clonotype was seen repeatedly, ten times or more. The rearrangement joins TRBV4-1 to TRBJ2-1; 9 bases match TRBD2. The junction had 19 bases not matched to a gene; V was cut back by 1 base and J by 9 bases. CDR3 size: 19 residues. Germline V gene sequence: CDR1 MGHRA, CDR2 YSYEKL. CDR3 loop: CASSQVGDWASGVGSEQFF. CDR3 DNA sequence: TGCGCCAGCAGCCAAGTCGGAGACTGGGCTAGCGGGGTAGGGAGTGAGCAGTTCTTC.

A few counts support this clonotype. The V and J genes are TRBV7-9 and TRBJ2-3, with D possibly TRBD1 on 6 matching bases. Per germline, CDR1 SEHNR and CDR2 FQNEAQ (reference sequence). V was trimmed by 2 bases and J by 2 bases, leaving 8 bases between them. This CDR3 contains 14 residues. Here the CDR3 DNA reads TGTGCCAGCAGCTTAACAGGGCCCACAGATACGCAGTATTTT. The encoded protein is CASSLTGPTDTQYF.

This clonotype was detected a few times. The genes are TRBV28 and TRBJ2-7; either TRBD1 or TRBD2 may supply D (5 bases each). Trimming shortened V by 6 bases and J by 3 bases, and 12 bases separated the two germline ends. Germline loops: CDR1 MDHEN, CDR2 SYDVKM. The CDR3 length is 13 residues. The CDR3 is CASRGPGSYEQYF. CDR3 nucleotides: TGTGCCAGCAGGGGCCCAGGGAGCTACGAGCAGTACTTC.

This clonotype occurred a few times. The chain is built from TRBV20-1 and TRBJ2-1; the D is unclear. The CDR3 is made up of 13 amino acids. CDR1 is DFQATT and CDR2 is SNEGSKA in the germline V gene (reference sequence). The ends were cut back, 5 bases at V and 1 base at J, with 9 bases in the middle. The CDR3 is CSAAMRSYNEQFF. The CDR3 DNA sequence: TGCAGTGCTGCTATGAGGTCCTACAATGAGCAGTTCTTC.

This clonotype was found many times. V is TRBV20-1 and J is TRBJ2-1, with TRBD1 matching 9 bases. Germline V lookup: CDR1 DFQATT, CDR2 SNEGSKA (reference sequence). V gave up 7 bases and J gave up 2 bases; unmatched junction bases: 6. The CDR3 has 14 residues. Here the CDR3 reads CSVQQGAAYNEQFF. The CDR3 DNA reads as TGCAGTGTGCAACAGGGGGCTGCCTACAATGAGCAGTTCTTC.

A note on this clonotype: This may be a read error: a much more frequent sequence differs by one nucleotide. The V gene is TRBV2, the J gene TRBJ1-1; 7 bases are shared with TRBD1. The germline CDR1 and CDR2 sequences are SNHLY and FYNNEI. The CDR3 is made up of 13 amino acids. J gave up 10 bases and V 5 bases, and 10 bases lay outside the gene matches. CDR3 DNA sequence: TGTGCCAGCAGTCGACCGGAGGGGGCTGGAGCTTTCTTT. Its protein product is CASSRPEGAGAFF.

This clonotype appeared many times. The genes are TRBV2 and TRBJ2-1; D ambiguous. Looked up from germline, CDR1 is SNHLY and CDR2 is FYNNEI. The CDR3 is made up of 15 amino acids. The ends were cut back, 5 bases at V and 0 bases at J, with 11 bases in the middle. CDR3 DNA sequence: TGTGCCAGCAGTCTGGCCTCGAGCTCCTACAATGAGCAGTTCTTC. Encoded protein: CASSLASSSYNEQFF.

This clonotype was counted many times. The chain carries TRBV7-2 and TRBJ2-5; 11 bases map to TRBD2. The CDR3 length is 14 residues. Per the germline V gene, CDR1 is SGHTA and CDR2 is FQGNSA. Unmatched junction bases numbered 2, after V lost 5 bases and J lost 3 bases. The DNA of the CDR3 is TGTGCCAGCAGCAAGGGACTAGCGGAAGAGACCCAGTACTTC. It translates to CASSKGLAEETQYF.

This clonotype was seen repeatedly, ten times or more. The gene calls are TRBV6-6 and TRBJ2-7, with no clear D. The CDR3 sequence is 13 residues long. The germline gives CDR1 MNHNY, CDR2 SVGAGI (reference sequence). With 6 bases removed from V and 4 bases from J, the gap between germline ends came to 13 bases. CDR3: CASSPPPPYEQYV. As DNA, the CDR3 is TGTGCCAGCAGCCCCCCCCCACCATACGAGCAGTACGTC.

This clonotype was detected ten times or more. The rearrangement joins TRBV5-1 to TRBJ2-6; D unresolved. Trimming stripped 0 bases from V and 0 bases from J, with 4 bases between. This CDR3 has 15 amino acids. CDR1 and CDR2 from the germline V gene are SGHRS and YFSETQ. The chain's CDR3 is CASSLDLSGANVLTF. DNA of the CDR3: TGCGCCAGCAGCTTGGATCTCTCTGGGGCCAACGTCCTGACTTTC.

This sequence joins TRBV7-9 and TRBJ1-6, with 7 nucleotides matching TRBD1. CDR3 size: 14 residues. V shed 4 bases, J shed 5 bases, and the junction held 2 bases outside the gene matches. Germline V gene data show CDR1 as SEHNR and CDR2 as FQNEAQ (reference sequence). CDR3 amino acids: CASSSGQNNSPLHF. The CDR3 bases are TGTGCCAGCAGCTCGGGACAGAATAATTCACCCCTCCACTTT.

With regard to this clonotype: This may come from a read error, since a much larger clone is one base off. This chain links TRBV5-5 with TRBJ1-3; the D is unclear. Germline V gene data show CDR1 as SGHKS and CDR2 as YYEKEE (reference sequence). This CDR3 region has 13 residues. The CDR3 loop is CASSLDGPYTLYF. Written as DNA, the CDR3 is TGTGCCAGCAGCTTGGACGGACCCTACACCCTATATTTT. The variable domain in full, with the rest retrieved from reference TRBV5-5 and TRBJ1-3, is DAGVTQSPTHLIKTRGQQVTLRCSPISGHKSVSWYQQVLGQGPQFIFQYYEKEERGRGNFPDRFSARQFPNYSSELNVNALLLGDSALYLCASSLDGPYTLYFGEGSWLTVV.

There are many counts of this clonotype. This rearrangement joins TRBV7-3 to TRBJ2-2; 7 nucleotides agree with TRBD2. The CDR3 is 17 amino acids. Trimming at V came to 4 bases and at J to 0 bases, leaving 8 bases not matched to a gene. The germline CDR1 and CDR2 sequences are SGHTA and FQGTGA. CDR3 bases: TGTGCCAGCAGCTCTTGGGGCGGGAGCGCGAACACCGGGGAGCTGTTTTTT. Protein: CASSSWGGSANTGELFF.

The chain combines TRBV6-2 or TRBV6-3 with TRBJ2-3; no reliable D call. The CDR3 length is 13 residues. V dropped 2 bases and J dropped 6 bases, with 9 bases sitting between them. CDR1 and CDR2 from the germline V gene are MNHEY and SVGEGT. CDR3: CASSYRSSDTQYF. In DNA, the CDR3 is TGTGCCAGCAGTTACAGGTCCAGCGATACGCAGTATTTT.

This clonotype occurred a few times. This chain uses TRBV19 with TRBJ1-6; 7 positions agree with TRBD1. With V trimmed by 7 bases and J by 8 bases, 8 bases remained unmatched. CDR3 length: 14 residues. Germline V gene data show CDR1 as LNHDA and CDR2 as SQIVND (reference sequence). CDR3 sequence reads: CASTRGGLDSPLHF. The CDR3 DNA sequence: TGTGCCAGTACCAGGGGGGGATTGGATTCACCCCTCCACTTT.

This clonotype was seen only a few times. The chain employs TRBV3-1 and TRBJ2-7; D is unclear. V gave up 0 bases and J gave up 0 bases, with 6 bases separating them. This CDR3 region has 14 residues. Germline CDR1 LGHDT, CDR2 YNNKEL (reference sequence). The CDR3 loop reads CASSQDTASYEQYV. CDR3 in DNA: TGTGCCAGCAGCCAAGATACAGCCTCCTACGAGCAGTACGTC.

This clonotype was recorded many times. J is TRBJ1-2 and V is TRBV30; TRBD1 is a possible D gene (6 bases). CDR1 is GTSNPN, CDR2 SVGIG, per germline (reference sequence). The V end was cut by 3 bases, the J end by 2 bases, with 16 bases between. This CDR3 has 15 amino acids. The CDR3 here is CAWSAGHSPNYGYTF. In DNA form, the CDR3 reads TGTGCCTGGAGCGCGGGACACTCTCCGAACTATGGCTACACCTTC.

This clonotype was seen many times. The chain has TRBV6-4 and TRBJ2-1, with a possible D match to TRBD2 (6 bases). The V gene lost 2 bases and the J gene lost 8 bases, with 13 bases spanning the gap. The germline CDR1 and CDR2 sequences are MRHNA and SNTAGT. The CDR3 is made up of 14 amino acids. CDR3 bases: TGTGCCAGCAGTGACCTCGGAGGGAGCGATGAGCAGTTCTTC. Translation: CASSDLGGSDEQFF.

In this sample, this clonotype turned up many times. This chain uses TRBV5-1 with TRBJ2-4, with a tentative D call TRBD1 (6 bases). The CDR3 has 17 amino acids. The germline gives CDR1 SGHRS, CDR2 YFSETQ. V lost 0 bases and J lost 6, with 19 bases in between. The CDR3 DNA reads TGCGCCAGCAGCTTGGGCCGGACAGCTGATAAGCTAAACATTCAGTACTTC. It is translated as CASSLGRTADKLNIQYF.

The gene calls are TRBV10-3 and TRBJ2-5; the match to TRBD1 covers 8 bases. Germline V gene lookup returns CDR1 ENHRY and CDR2 SYGVKD. With 7 bases clipped from V and 5 bases from J, the junction kept 9 bases outside the gene matches. The CDR3 consists of 14 residues. The DNA of the CDR3 is TGTGCCATCACCGCAGACAGGGGAAGGGAGACCCAGTACTTC. This encodes CAITADRGRETQYF.

Only a few counts were recorded for this clonotype. The rearrangement links TRBV6-5 to TRBJ1-2; TRBD1 might be the D (6 bases). The germline V gene has CDR1 MNHEY and CDR2 SVGAGI. Between the trimmed V and J ends, which lost 7 bases and 0 bases, there was a span of 15 bases. The CDR3 extends over 15 amino acids. The CDR3 reads CASKSEDRPNYGYTF. CDR3 coding DNA: TGTGCCAGCAAATCCGAGGACAGACCTAACTATGGCTACACCTTC.

This clonotype was picked up many times. V and J are TRBV5-5 and TRBJ1-2, with D tentatively TRBD1 (6 bases). The germline V gene has CDR1 SGHKS and CDR2 YYEKEE (reference sequence). The CDR3 covers 12 residues. V lost 4 bases and J lost 7, with 11 bases in between. CDR3 amino acids: CASSLTGSGYTF. The CDR3 bases are TGTGCCAGCAGCCTCACAGGGTCTGGCTACACCTTC.

This clonotype was counted many times. The J gene is TRBJ1-6, the V gene TRBV6-6; no clear D gene. Per the germline V gene, CDR1 is MNHNY and CDR2 is SVGAGI (reference sequence). The CDR3 runs 14 residues. V lost 0 bases to trimming and J lost 7 bases, with 7 bases between them. Here the CDR3 DNA reads TGTGCCAGCAGTTACTCCCATCCCAATTCACCCCTCCACTTT. This encodes CASSYSHPNSPLHF.

This clonotype showed up many times. The rearrangement links TRBV5-1 to TRBJ2-7, with 7 bases aligning to TRBD1. V was pared by 0 bases and J by 2 bases, with 5 bases of the junction left unmatched. The germline CDR1 and CDR2 sequences are SGHRS and YFSETQ. The CDR3 has 15 amino acids. DNA of the CDR3: TGCGCCAGCAGCTTGGCCGGGACAGAGCCCTACGAGCAGTACTTC. Encoded protein: CASSLAGTEPYEQYF.

This clonotype was counted at least ten times. The chain uses TRBV7-3 and TRBJ1-5; 7 nucleotides agree with TRBD1. With 4 bases clipped from V and 3 bases from J, the junction kept 6 bases outside the gene matches. The CDR3 extends over 15 amino acids. CDR1 is SGHTA and CDR2 is FQGTGA in the germline V gene. CDR3 loop: CASSWERGPNQPQHF. The CDR3 nucleotides are TGTGCCAGCAGCTGGGAAAGGGGGCCCAATCAGCCCCAGCATTTT.

The genes are TRBV28 and TRBJ1-2; D gene ambiguous. Germline lookup yields CDR1 MDHEN and CDR2 SYDVKM. Between the trimmed V and J ends, which lost 6 bases and 9 bases, there was a span of 17 bases. The CDR3 has 13 residues. The CDR3 loop is CASSTPSIISYTF. Written as DNA, the CDR3 is TGTGCCAGCAGCACACCGAGCATCATAAGCTACACCTTC.

V usage is TRBV7-2 and J usage is TRBJ1-4; TRBD1 agrees at 9 bases. Germline V lookup: CDR1 SGHTA, CDR2 FQGNSA. The CDR3 spans 16 residues. The V and J ends lost 5 bases and 11 bases, in that order; junction bases with no gene match: 15. Written as DNA, the CDR3 is TGTGCCAGCAGCCTTCCCCCGGGACAGGGTATTGAGAAACTGTTTTTT. This gives the protein CASSLPPGQGIEKLFF.

In its sample, this clonotype was seen many times. The genes are TRBV7-2 and TRBJ2-2; TRBD1 matches 7 bases. CDR3 length: 15 amino acids. V gave up 5 bases and J gave up 2 bases; unmatched junction bases: 5. The germline CDR1 and CDR2 sequences are SGHTA and FQGNSA. CDR3 in amino acids: CASSLDRVNTGELFF. CDR3 coding DNA: TGTGCCAGCAGCCTCGACAGGGTTAACACCGGGGAGCTGTTTTTT.

J is TRBJ2-3 and V is TRBV12-5; D ambiguous. Germline CDR1 LGHNT, CDR2 FRNRAP. The CDR3 covers 14 residues. Trimming cost V 7 bases and J 4 bases, with 15 bases left between them. CDR3 nucleotide sequence: TGTGCTAGTGCCCCCCGGGCGATCCCAGATACGCAGTATTTT. Translating it yields CASAPRAIPDTQYF.